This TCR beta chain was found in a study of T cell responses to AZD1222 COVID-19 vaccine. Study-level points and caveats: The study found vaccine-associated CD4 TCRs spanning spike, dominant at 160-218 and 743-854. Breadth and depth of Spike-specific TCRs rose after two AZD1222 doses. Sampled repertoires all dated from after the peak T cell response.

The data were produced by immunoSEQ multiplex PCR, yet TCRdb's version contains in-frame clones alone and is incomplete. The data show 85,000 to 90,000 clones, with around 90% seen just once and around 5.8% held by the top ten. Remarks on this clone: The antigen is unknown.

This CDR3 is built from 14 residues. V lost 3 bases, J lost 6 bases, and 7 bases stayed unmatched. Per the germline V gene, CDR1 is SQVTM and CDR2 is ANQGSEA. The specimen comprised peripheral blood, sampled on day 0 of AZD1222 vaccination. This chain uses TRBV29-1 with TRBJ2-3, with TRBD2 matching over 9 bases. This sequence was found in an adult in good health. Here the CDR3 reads CSVERLAGFDTQYF. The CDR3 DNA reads TGCAGCGTTGAGAGGCTAGCGGGATTTGATACGCAGTATTTT.